A single sample gave rise to the 27 T cell receptor beta chains below, sequenced in a study of human T cells and chemical hapten exposure. TCRdb re-derived calls from the RACE reads in MiXCR, one entry per CDR3 protein. The data show around 120,000 distinct CDR3 sequences, with approximately 12% seen just once and around 2.7% held by the top ten. Time point here: pre-sensitization, week 0. Treatment meaning: therapeutic diphenylcyclopropenone sensitization with weekly scalp DPC. The sequencing used whole blood, collected in connection with sensitization to the hapten diphenylcyclopropenone (DPC). Receptors were obtained from a woman between 18 and 29 years old with alopecia areata. Some clones in this sample may be carry-over from other donors' samples.

This clonotype was detected ten times or more. The V call is TRBV11-2, the J call TRBJ1-6; no definite D call. Germline V lookup: CDR1 SGHAT, CDR2 FQNNGV. The CDR3 sequence is 14 residues long. V lost 5 bases and J 1 base, leaving 6 bases between the germline ends. The CDR3 reads CASSAGSYNSPLHF. The DNA of the CDR3 is TGTGCCAGCAGCGCGGGTTCCTATAATTCACCCCTCCACTTT.

A few counts support this clonotype. CDR3 region: CASSSMRSYNEQFF. The CDR3 DNA reads TGTGCCAGCAGCTCCATGAGGTCCTACAATGAGCAGTTCTTC. This chain joins TRBV7-9 and TRBJ2-1; D unresolved. Germline V gene data show CDR1 as SEHNR and CDR2 as FQNEAQ (reference sequence). Trimming shortened V by 4 bases and J by 1 base, and 8 bases separated the two germline ends. The CDR3 sequence is 14 residues long.

Only a few counts were recorded for this clonotype. The chain employs TRBV6-1 and TRBJ2-1; D is uncertain. The germline V gene encodes CDR1 MNHNS and CDR2 SASEGT. Trimming left V 4 bases short and J 2 bases short, with 6 bases between. The CDR3 sequence is 13 residues long. In nucleotides, the CDR3 is TGTGCCAGCAGTGTTGGTGCCTACAATGAGCAGTTCTTC. Residues: CASSVGAYNEQFF.

The CDR3 coding sequence is TGTGCCAGCAGTGTACAGGGGAGTGGGTCCTACGAGCAGTACTTC. Residues: CASSVQGSGSYEQYF. The chain joins TRBV27 to TRBJ2-7, with 7 bases lining up with TRBD1. Trimming removed 5 bases from V and 1 base from J; junction bases left unmatched: 8. The CDR3 runs 15 residues. Germline V lookup: CDR1 MNHEY, CDR2 SMNVEV (reference sequence).

This clonotype was seen a few times. The chain employs TRBV18 and TRBJ1-6; D is unresolved. Germline loops: CDR1 KGHSH, CDR2 LQKENI. This CDR3 is 14 amino acids long. Trimming stripped 3 bases from V and 0 bases from J, with 3 bases between. The CDR3 DNA follows: TGTGCCAGCTCACCCAGCTCCTATAATTCACCCCTCCACTTT. It encodes CASSPSSYNSPLHF. The full variable domain, rest sourced from reference TRBV18 and TRBJ1-6, is NAGVMQNPRHLVRRRGQEARLRCSPMKGHSHVYWYRQLPEEGLKFMVYLQKENIIDESGMPKERFSAEFPKEGPSILRIQQVVRGDSAAYFCASSPSSYNSPLHFGNGTRLTVT.

V usage is TRBV7-2 and J usage is TRBJ2-2; 7 bases agree with TRBD1. The CDR3 runs to 13 residues. With 1 base clipped from V and 9 bases from J, the junction kept 2 bases outside the gene matches. Germline CDR1 reads SGHTA; CDR2 reads FQGNSA. The CDR3 DNA reads as TGTGCCAGCAGCTTAGTGACAGGGCGGGAGCTGTTTTTT. Its translation is CASSLVTGRELFF.

This clonotype was recorded only once. This may come from a read error, since a much larger clone is one base off. The V and J genes are TRBV11-2 and TRBJ2-1; D call uncertain. Germline V gives CDR1 SGHAT, CDR2 FQNNGV. V was shortened by 1 base and J by 8 bases, with 12 bases between the two germline ends. This CDR3 is 14 amino acids long. The CDR3 loop reads CASSLVLVGYEQFF. CDR3 bases: TGTGCCAGCAGCTTAGTCCTAGTAGGGTATGAGCAGTTCTTC. Full variable domain (outside the CDR3, taken from reference TRBV11-2 and TRBJ2-1): EAGVAQSPRYKIIEKRQSVAFWCNPISGHATLYWYQQILGQGPKLLIQFQNNGVVDDSQLPKDRFSAERLKGVDSTLKIQPAKLEDSAVYLCASSLVLVGYEQFFGPGTRLTVL.

The CDR3 loop reads CASSLVGTGELFF. The CDR3 DNA reads as TGTGCCAGCAGCTTAGTTGGCACCGGGGAGCTGTTTTTT. The chain recombines TRBV11-3 with TRBJ2-2; the D is unclear. With 1 base removed from V and 4 bases from J, the gap between germline ends came to 4 bases. The CDR3 loop spans 13 amino acids. CDR1 SGHNT and CDR2 YENEEA come from the germline V gene.

The V gene is TRBV20-1, the J gene TRBJ2-5; D is perhaps TRBD1 or TRBD2 (5 bases each). The CDR3 length is 13 residues. V lost 6 bases, J lost 1 base, and 12 bases lay in between. Per germline, CDR1 DFQATT and CDR2 SNEGSKA (reference sequence). CDR3: CSAIRGAQETQYF. The CDR3, as DNA: TGCAGTGCCATAAGGGGAGCCCAAGAGACCCAGTACTTC.

This clonotype was observed a handful of times. The chain is built from TRBV11-3 and TRBJ2-1; 7 nucleotides agree with TRBD1. Losses at the gene ends were 1 base for V and 5 bases for J; bases not matched to a gene: 11. CDR1 SGHNT and CDR2 YENEEA come from the germline V gene. The CDR3 contains 17 residues. The CDR3 nucleotides read TGTGCCAGCAGCTTAGGGGTGTGGGGGACAGACAACAATGAGCAGTTCTTC. Translated: CASSLGVWGTDNNEQFF.

The genes are TRBV7-2 and TRBJ1-5, with 7 bases fitting TRBD1. The CDR3 spans 16 residues. Per germline, CDR1 SGHTA and CDR2 FQGNSA. Trimming at V came to 6 bases and at J to 3 bases, leaving 11 bases not matched to a gene. The DNA for the CDR3 is TGTGCCAGCAGTCTCCAAATGACAGGGCCCAATCAGCCCCAGCATTTT. Its translation is CASSLQMTGPNQPQHF.

This clonotype was seen ten or more times. J is TRBJ2-1 and V is TRBV28; D remains unclear. Trimming stripped 6 bases from V and 4 bases from J, with 10 bases between. This CDR3 has 13 residues. Per the germline V gene, CDR1 is MDHEN and CDR2 is SYDVKM. CDR3 bases: TGTGCCAGCAGGTCGGACGGGTACAATGAGCAGTTCTTC. It is translated as CASRSDGYNEQFF.

DNA for the CDR3: TGCAGCGTAGCGGGACAGACTTACGAGCAGTACTTC. This gives the protein CSVAGQTYEQYF. The V call is TRBV29-1, the J call TRBJ2-7, with D possibly being TRBD1 or TRBD2 (7 bases each). The CDR3 has 12 residues. V shed 6 bases and J shed 4 bases, with 13 bases lying between them. Germline V CDR1 and CDR2: SQVTM, ANQGSEA.

V is TRBV5-1 and J is TRBJ2-2; D is possibly TRBD2 (5 bases). The CDR3 extends over 15 amino acids. Trimming pared 3 bases from V and 0 bases from J, leaving 9 bases between. Germline assignment: CDR1 SGHRS and CDR2 YFSETQ. The CDR3 bases are TGCGCCAGCAGCTGGCAGGACTCGAACACCGGGGAGCTGTTTTTT. Encoded protein: CASSWQDSNTGELFF.

The chain combines TRBV12-3 or TRBV12-4 with TRBJ2-7; TRBD2 is a possible D gene (5 bases). Trimming took off 7 bases at V and 7 bases at J, with 20 bases between the two ends. The CDR3 sequence is 14 residues long. The CDR3 here is CASIREGSLGEQYF. Here the CDR3 DNA reads TGTGCCAGCATCCGGGAAGGGTCACTCGGTGAGCAGTACTTC.

The chain combines TRBV7-2 with TRBJ2-7; TRBD1 might be the D (5 bases). CDR1 is SGHTA and CDR2 is FQGNSA in the germline V gene. Trimming cost V 3 bases and J 6 bases, with 21 bases left between them. CDR3 length: 16 amino acids. Written as DNA, the CDR3 is TGTGCCAGCAGCTTTTCCCCTAGGGGCCCCCGAGGCGAGCAGTACTTC. This sequence encodes CASSFSPRGPRGEQYF.

This clonotype was found many times. This rearrangement joins TRBV18 to TRBJ1-2, with 7 positions matching TRBD1. V was pared by 5 bases and J by 1 base, with 16 bases of the junction left unmatched. This CDR3 comprises 18 residues. CDR1 KGHSH and CDR2 LQKENI come from the germline V gene. The CDR3 protein is CASSSVRQYGTDNYGYTF. The DNA of the CDR3 is TGTGCCAGCTCATCTGTAAGGCAGTACGGGACAGATAACTATGGCTACACCTTC.

The CDR3 loop reads CASSLYSGSPYEQYF. The CDR3 DNA follows: TGTGCCAGCAGTTTGTATAGCGGGAGTCCCTACGAGCAGTACTTC. The J gene is TRBJ2-7, the V gene TRBV12-3 or TRBV12-4; 9 bases match TRBD2. This CDR3 comprises 15 residues. Unmatched junction bases numbered 5, after V lost 3 bases and J lost 2 bases.

This clonotype was detected only a few times. The V and J genes are TRBV5-1 and TRBJ2-7, with D possibly called TRBD1 or TRBD2 (5 bases each). Germline CDR1 and CDR2: SGHRS and YFSETQ. V lost 1 base, J lost 0 bases, and 11 bases lay in between. The CDR3 runs to 15 residues. The chain's CDR3 is CASSLSGRPSYEQYF. The CDR3 DNA is TGCGCCAGCAGCTTGTCGGGACGGCCCTCCTACGAGCAGTACTTC. The full variable domain, completed using reference TRBV5-1 and TRBJ2-7, is KAGVTQTPRYLIKTRGQQVTLSCSPISGHRSVSWYQQTPGQGLQFLFEYFSETQRNKGNFPGRFSGRQFSNSRSEMNVSTLELGDSALYLCASSLSGRPSYEQYFGPGTRLTVT.

This clonotype was observed a few times. This chain connects TRBV6-2 or TRBV6-3 to TRBJ2-2; D is unclear. The CDR3 is 14 residues long. Deletions cut 6 bases from V and 5 bases from J, with 13 bases between. Germline CDR1 is MNHEY and CDR2 is SVGEGT. The CDR3 sequence: CASSLVPSTGELFF. The DNA of the CDR3 is TGTGCCAGCAGCCTCGTCCCCTCAACCGGGGAGCTGTTTTTT.

V gene TRBV4-2 combines with J gene TRBJ1-1; D gene uncertain. The V end was cut by 1 base, the J end by 3 bases, with 9 bases between. Germline V gene lookup returns CDR1 LGHNA and CDR2 YNFKEQ. CDR3 size: 14 residues. CDR3 bases: TGTGCCAGCAGCCAAGTCCGGGAGGACACTGAAGCTTTCTTT. It codes for CASSQVREDTEAFF.

In this sample, this clonotype turned up once. One junction end disagrees with the germline gene, perhaps due to a read error. The chain is built from TRBV7-2 and TRBJ2-5; D is ambiguous. CDR3 length: 12 amino acids. The germline gives CDR1 SGHTA, CDR2 FQGNSA. The CDR3 reads CASSFYQETQYF. The CDR3, as DNA: TGTGCCAGCAGCTTCTACCAGGAGACCCAGTACTTC.

This clonotype was seen repeatedly, ten times or more. The chain is built from TRBV7-9 and TRBJ2-7; tentatively, D is TRBD2 (5 bases). CDR3 length equals 16 residues. CDR1 and CDR2 (germline): SEHNR, FQNEAQ (reference sequence). V lost 4 bases, J lost 12 bases, and 28 bases lay in between. The CDR3 spells CASSSVMFPDSLSLYF. The CDR3 nucleotides read TGTGCCAGCAGCTCCGTTATGTTCCCGGACTCCCTAAGTCTGTACTTC.

This clonotype has only a few counts. The chain uses TRBV6-6 and TRBJ1-5; D is unclear. The V end was cut by 5 bases, the J end by 0 bases, with 14 bases between. CDR3 size: 16 residues. CDR1 and CDR2 (germline): MNHNY, SVGAGI (reference sequence). In nucleotides, the CDR3 is TGTGCCAGCAGTCCCCCCCGCAGGTATAGCAATCAGCCCCAGCATTTT. Translating it yields CASSPPRRYSNQPQHF.

The sample holds a few counts of this clonotype. The genes are TRBV7-6 and TRBJ2-7; 8 bases fit TRBD2. The CDR3 sequence is 17 residues long. Trimming removed 5 bases from V and 2 bases from J; junction bases left unmatched: 14. CDR1 and CDR2 (germline): SGHVS, FNYEAQ. CDR3 region: CASSPVAGGSLTYEQYF. CDR3 DNA sequence: TGTGCCAGCAGCCCCGTTGCGGGGGGAAGCCTCACCTACGAGCAGTACTTC.

In this sample, this clonotype turned up many times. The gene calls are TRBV9 and TRBJ2-7; 7 positions agree with TRBD1. Germline V gene data show CDR1 as SGDLS and CDR2 as YYNGEE. The length of the CDR3 is 13 residues. The J segment lost 3 bases and the V segment lost 4 bases, leaving 4 bases of the junction unmatched. CDR3 protein: CASSPRTGYEQYF. CDR3 DNA: TGTGCCAGCAGCCCCCGGACAGGCTACGAGCAGTACTTC. Together with reference TRBV9 and TRBJ2-7, the CDR3 gives the full variable domain: DSGVTQTPKHLITATGQRVTLRCSPRSGDLSVYWYQQSLDQGLQFLIQYYNGEERAKGNILERFSAQQFPDLHSELNLSSLELGDSALYFCASSPRTGYEQYFGPGTRLTVT.

In regard to this clonotype: One end of the junction fails to match germline, which may point to a read error. The chain is built from TRBV5-1 and TRBJ1-6; D is uncertain. CDR3 length equals 15 residues. CDR1 and CDR2 (germline): SGHRS, YFSETQ. Written as DNA, the CDR3 is TGCGCCAGCAGCTTGGCCGGTTCGGGCTACTCACCCCTCCTCTTT. It codes for CASSLAGSGYSPLLF.